Listed below are T cell receptor beta chains from one sample, sequenced in a study of T cells in Graves' hyperthyroidism and ophthalmopathy. TCRdb analysed the multiplex PCR reads with MiXCR anew, one entry per CDR3 protein. This sample carries a few hundred thousand distinct CDR3 sequences, less than 25% of them seen once, and the ten largest clones take more than 25%. The source material was blood. These receptors were collected from a young man with Graves' hyperthyroidism. Each CDR3 is given with its conserved first and last residue. Fields, in order: J gene, clone size, V gene, D gene, CDR3 DNA, CDR3 protein. D genes are given only for firm matches. The size of a clone is reported for some rows only, either as once, few or many, or as a class for expanded clones.

j_call: TRBJ1-2; clone_size: .; v_call: TRBV6-5; d_call: TRBD1; cdr3_nt: TGTGCCAGCAGTTCCCCGGGACAGGGGGCGAATGGCTACACCTTC; cdr3_aa: CASSSPGQGANGYTF
j_call: TRBJ1-1; clone_size: few; v_call: TRBV7-2; d_call: .; cdr3_nt: TGTGCCAGCAGCCCAACGGCAGCCTTCACTGAAGCTTTCTTT; cdr3_aa: CASSPTAAFTEAFF
j_call: TRBJ1-5; clone_size: many; v_call: TRBV12-3/TRBV12-4; d_call: TRBD1; cdr3_nt: TGTGCCAGCAGTGCGGACAGGGGAGGCAATCAGCCCCAGCATTTT; cdr3_aa: CASSADRGGNQPQHF
j_call: TRBJ2-7; clone_size: few; v_call: TRBV5-1; d_call: .; cdr3_nt: TGCGCCAGCAGCTACGCAGCAGCCTACGAGCAGTACTTC; cdr3_aa: CASSYAAAYEQYF
j_call: TRBJ2-7; clone_size: .; v_call: TRBV6-1; d_call: TRBD1; cdr3_nt: TGTGCCAGCAGCCCGACCCCGACAGGGTCATACGAGCAGTACTTC; cdr3_aa: CASSPTPTGSYEQYF
j_call: TRBJ1-5; clone_size: .; v_call: TRBV12-3/TRBV12-4; d_call: .; cdr3_nt: TGTGCCAGCAGTGTCGGGGAACGTCAGCCCCAGCATTTT; cdr3_aa: CASSVGERQPQHF
j_call: TRBJ1-2; clone_size: few; v_call: TRBV5-5; d_call: TRBD1; cdr3_nt: TGTGCCAGCAGCCCTGGGCAGGGGGCGGACTATGGCTACACCTTC; cdr3_aa: CASSPGQGADYGYTF
j_call: TRBJ1-2; clone_size: .; v_call: TRBV12-3/TRBV12-4; d_call: .; cdr3_nt: TGTGCCAGCACTCAATCCGAAGCCCGTGACTATGGCTACACCTTC; cdr3_aa: CASTQSEARDYGYTF
j_call: TRBJ1-1; clone_size: many; v_call: TRBV10-3; d_call: .; cdr3_nt: TGTGCCATCACCGGGGCCTCGAACACTGAAGCTTTCTTT; cdr3_aa: CAITGASNTEAFF
j_call: TRBJ2-7; clone_size: many; v_call: TRBV15; d_call: TRBD2; cdr3_nt: TGTGCCACCAGCCCCCAAGGGGAGGGCTACGAGCAGTACTTC; cdr3_aa: CATSPQGEGYEQYF
j_call: TRBJ2-7; clone_size: .; v_call: TRBV15; d_call: TRBD1; cdr3_nt: TGTGCCACCAGCAGAGATCTACCGGGACAGGGGGGAGAGCAGTACTTC; cdr3_aa: CATSRDLPGQGGEQYF
j_call: TRBJ1-1; clone_size: many; v_call: TRBV5-1; d_call: .; cdr3_nt: TGCGCCAGCAGCCTGGAGCCTTCGGGGGCGGCTTTCTTT; cdr3_aa: CASSLEPSGAAFF
j_call: TRBJ2-2; clone_size: few; v_call: TRBV18; d_call: .; cdr3_nt: TGTGCCAGCTCACCACGGAACAGCTACACCGGGGAGCTGTTTTTT; cdr3_aa: CASSPRNSYTGELFF
j_call: TRBJ2-5; clone_size: few; v_call: TRBV5-6; d_call: TRBD1; cdr3_nt: TGTGCCAGCATCATAGGAGGGACACAGGGGGTGCGACTGTGGATGCAAGAGACCCAGTACTTC; cdr3_aa: CASIIGGTQGVRLWMQETQYF